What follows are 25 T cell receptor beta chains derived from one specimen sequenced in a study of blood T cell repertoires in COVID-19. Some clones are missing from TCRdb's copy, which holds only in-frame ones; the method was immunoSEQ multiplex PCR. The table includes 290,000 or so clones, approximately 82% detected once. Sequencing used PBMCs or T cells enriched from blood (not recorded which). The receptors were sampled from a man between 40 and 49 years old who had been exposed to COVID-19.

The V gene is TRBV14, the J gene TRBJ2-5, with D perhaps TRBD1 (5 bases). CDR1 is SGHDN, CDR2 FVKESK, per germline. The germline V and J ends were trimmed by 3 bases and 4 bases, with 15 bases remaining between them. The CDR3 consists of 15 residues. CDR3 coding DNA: TGTGCCAGCAGCCAGATGAGACAGTATTTAGAGACCCAGTACTTC. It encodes CASSQMRQYLETQYF.

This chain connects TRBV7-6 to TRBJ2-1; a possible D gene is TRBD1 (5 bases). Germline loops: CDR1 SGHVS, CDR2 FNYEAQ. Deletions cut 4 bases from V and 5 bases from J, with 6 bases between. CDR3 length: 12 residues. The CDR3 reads CASSSTDNEQFF. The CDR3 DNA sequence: TGTGCCAGCAGCTCGACAGACAATGAGCAGTTCTTC.

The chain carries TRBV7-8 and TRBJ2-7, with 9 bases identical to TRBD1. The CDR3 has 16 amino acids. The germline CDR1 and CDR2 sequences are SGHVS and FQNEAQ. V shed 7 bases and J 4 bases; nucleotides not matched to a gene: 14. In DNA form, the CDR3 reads TGTGCCAGCACCCCCCCGGTGGGACAGGGTCCTTACGAGCAGTACTTC. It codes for CASTPPVGQGPYEQYF.

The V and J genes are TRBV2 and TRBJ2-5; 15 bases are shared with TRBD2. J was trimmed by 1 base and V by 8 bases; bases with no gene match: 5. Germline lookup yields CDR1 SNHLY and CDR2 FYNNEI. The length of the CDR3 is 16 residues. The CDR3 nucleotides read TGTGCCAGCGGGGGACTAGCGGGGGGCTTCCAAGAGACCCAGTACTTC. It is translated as CASGGLAGGFQETQYF.

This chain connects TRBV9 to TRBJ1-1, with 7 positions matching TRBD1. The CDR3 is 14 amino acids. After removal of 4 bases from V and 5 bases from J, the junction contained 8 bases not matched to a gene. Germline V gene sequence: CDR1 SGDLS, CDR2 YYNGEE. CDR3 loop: CASSPNTGETEAFF. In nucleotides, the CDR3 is TGTGCCAGCAGCCCAAATACAGGGGAGACTGAAGCTTTCTTT.

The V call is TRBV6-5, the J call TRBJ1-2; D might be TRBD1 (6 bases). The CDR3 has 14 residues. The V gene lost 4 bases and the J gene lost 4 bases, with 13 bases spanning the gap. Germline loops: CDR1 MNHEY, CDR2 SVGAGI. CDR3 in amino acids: CASSSRGKTYGYTF. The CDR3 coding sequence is TGTGCCAGCAGTTCGAGGGGGAAGACCTATGGCTACACCTTC.

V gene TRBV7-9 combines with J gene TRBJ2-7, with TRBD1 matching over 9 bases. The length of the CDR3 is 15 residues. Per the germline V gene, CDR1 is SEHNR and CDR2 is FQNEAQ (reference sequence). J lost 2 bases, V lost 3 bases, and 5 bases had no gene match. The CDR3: CASSLSDRGPYEQYF. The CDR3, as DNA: TGTGCCAGCAGCTTGTCGGACAGGGGCCCCTACGAGCAGTACTTC.

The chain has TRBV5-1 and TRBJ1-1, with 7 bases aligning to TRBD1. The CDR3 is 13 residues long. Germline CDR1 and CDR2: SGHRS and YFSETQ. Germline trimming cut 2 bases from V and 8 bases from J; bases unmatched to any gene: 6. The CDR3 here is CASSFKGGPEAFF. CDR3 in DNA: TGCGCCAGCAGCTTTAAAGGGGGCCCAGAAGCTTTCTTT.

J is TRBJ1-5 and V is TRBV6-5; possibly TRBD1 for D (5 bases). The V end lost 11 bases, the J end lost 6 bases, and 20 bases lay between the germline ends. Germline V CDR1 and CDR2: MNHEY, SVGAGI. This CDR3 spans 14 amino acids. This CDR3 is CAGGVQGGPQPQHF. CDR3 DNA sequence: TGTGCCGGAGGGGTGCAGGGAGGGCCTCAGCCCCAGCATTTT.

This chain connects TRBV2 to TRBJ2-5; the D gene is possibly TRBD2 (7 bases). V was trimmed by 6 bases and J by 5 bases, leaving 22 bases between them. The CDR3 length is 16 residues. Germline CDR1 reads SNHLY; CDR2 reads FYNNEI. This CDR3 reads CASSGALGAGVETQYF. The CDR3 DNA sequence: TGTGCCAGCAGCGGGGCACTGGGGGCGGGAGTGGAGACCCAGTACTTC.

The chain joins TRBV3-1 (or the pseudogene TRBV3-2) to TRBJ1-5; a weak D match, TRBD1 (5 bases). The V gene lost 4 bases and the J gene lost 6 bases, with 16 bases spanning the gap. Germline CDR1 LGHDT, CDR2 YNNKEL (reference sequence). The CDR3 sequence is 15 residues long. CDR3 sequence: CASSPDTLHGQPQHF. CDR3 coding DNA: TGTGCCAGCAGCCCGGACACCCTTCACGGTCAGCCCCAGCATTTT.

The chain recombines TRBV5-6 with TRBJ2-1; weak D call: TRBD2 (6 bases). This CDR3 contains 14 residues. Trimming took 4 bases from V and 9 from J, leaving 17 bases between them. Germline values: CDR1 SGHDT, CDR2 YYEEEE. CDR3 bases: TGTGCCAGCAGCGGGGAGTTCCGGGGGAGTGAGCAGTTCTTC. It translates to CASSGEFRGSEQFF.

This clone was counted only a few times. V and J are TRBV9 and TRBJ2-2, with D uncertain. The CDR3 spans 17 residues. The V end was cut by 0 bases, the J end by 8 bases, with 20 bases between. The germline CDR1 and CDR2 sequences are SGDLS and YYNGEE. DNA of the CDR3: TGTGCCAGCAGCGTAGCTTATACCCGACTGGTTCTGGGGGAGCTGTTTTTT. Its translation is CASSVAYTRLVLGELFF.

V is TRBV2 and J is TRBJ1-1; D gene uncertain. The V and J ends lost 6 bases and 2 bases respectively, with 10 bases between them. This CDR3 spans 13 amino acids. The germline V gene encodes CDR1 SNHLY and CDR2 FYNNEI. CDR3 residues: CASRKTLNTEAFF. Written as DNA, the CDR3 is TGTGCCAGCAGAAAGACATTAAACACTGAAGCTTTCTTT. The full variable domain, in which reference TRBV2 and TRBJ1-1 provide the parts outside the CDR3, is EPEVTQTPSHQVTQMGQEVILRCVPISNHLYFYWYRQILGQKVEFLVSFYNNEISEKSEIFDDQFSVERPDGSNFTLKIRSTKLEDSAMYFCASRKTLNTEAFFGQGTRLTVV.

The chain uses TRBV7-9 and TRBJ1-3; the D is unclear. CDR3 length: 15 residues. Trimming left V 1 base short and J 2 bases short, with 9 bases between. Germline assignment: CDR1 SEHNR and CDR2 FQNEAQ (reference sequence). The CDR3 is CASSLEWAAGNTIYF. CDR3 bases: TGTGCCAGCAGCTTAGAGTGGGCTGCTGGAAACACCATATATTTT.

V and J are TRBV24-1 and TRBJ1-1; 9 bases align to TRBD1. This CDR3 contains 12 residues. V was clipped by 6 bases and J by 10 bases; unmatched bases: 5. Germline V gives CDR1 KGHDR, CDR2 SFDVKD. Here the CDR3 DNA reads TGTGCCACCAGTCCGCGGACAGGGGTAGCTTTCTTT. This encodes CATSPRTGVAFF.

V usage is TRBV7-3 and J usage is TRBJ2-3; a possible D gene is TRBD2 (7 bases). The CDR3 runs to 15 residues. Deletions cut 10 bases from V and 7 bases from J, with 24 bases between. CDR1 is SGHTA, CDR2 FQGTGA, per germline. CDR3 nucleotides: TGTGCCATATTTCGGGGGGACACTCCTACACATACGCAGTATTTT. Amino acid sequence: CAIFRGDTPTHTQYF.

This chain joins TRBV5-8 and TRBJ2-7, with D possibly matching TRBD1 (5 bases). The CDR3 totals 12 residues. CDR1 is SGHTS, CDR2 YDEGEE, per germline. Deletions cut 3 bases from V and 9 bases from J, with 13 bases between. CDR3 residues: CASSWISRGQYF. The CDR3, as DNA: TGTGCCAGCAGCTGGATTTCAAGGGGGCAGTACTTC.

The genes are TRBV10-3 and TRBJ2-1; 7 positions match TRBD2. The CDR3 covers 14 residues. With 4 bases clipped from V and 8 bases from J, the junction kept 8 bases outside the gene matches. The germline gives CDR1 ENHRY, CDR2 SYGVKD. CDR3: CAISGAGVVDEQFF. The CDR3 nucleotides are TGTGCCATCAGTGGGGCGGGAGTTGTGGATGAGCAGTTCTTC.

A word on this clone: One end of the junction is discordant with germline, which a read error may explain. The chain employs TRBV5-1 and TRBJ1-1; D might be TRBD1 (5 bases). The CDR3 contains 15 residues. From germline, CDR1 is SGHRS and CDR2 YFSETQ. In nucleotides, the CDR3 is TGCGCCAGCAGCACACCAGGGTTGGAGGGTACTGGAGCTTTCTTT. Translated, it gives CASSTPGLEGTGAFF.

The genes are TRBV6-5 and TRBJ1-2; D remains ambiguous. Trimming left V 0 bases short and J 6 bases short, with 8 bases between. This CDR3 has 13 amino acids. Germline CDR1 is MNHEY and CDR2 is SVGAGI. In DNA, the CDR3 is TGTGCCAGCAGTTACTCAGGTCGGGATGGCTACACCTTC. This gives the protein CASSYSGRDGYTF.

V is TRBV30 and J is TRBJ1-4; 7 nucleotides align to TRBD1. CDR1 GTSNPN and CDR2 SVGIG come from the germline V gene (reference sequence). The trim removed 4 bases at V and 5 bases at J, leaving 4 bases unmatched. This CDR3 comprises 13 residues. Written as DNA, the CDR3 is TGTGCCTGGAACCGGGACAGAAATGAAAAACTGTTTTTT. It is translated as CAWNRDRNEKLFF.

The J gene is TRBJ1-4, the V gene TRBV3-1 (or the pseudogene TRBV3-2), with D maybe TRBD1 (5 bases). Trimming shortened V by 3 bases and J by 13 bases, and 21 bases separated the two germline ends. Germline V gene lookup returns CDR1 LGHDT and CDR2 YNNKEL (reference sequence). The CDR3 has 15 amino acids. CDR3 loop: CASSQGWGPRSSLFF. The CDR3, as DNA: TGTGCCAGCAGCCAGGGGTGGGGCCCCAGAAGCTCACTGTTTTTT.

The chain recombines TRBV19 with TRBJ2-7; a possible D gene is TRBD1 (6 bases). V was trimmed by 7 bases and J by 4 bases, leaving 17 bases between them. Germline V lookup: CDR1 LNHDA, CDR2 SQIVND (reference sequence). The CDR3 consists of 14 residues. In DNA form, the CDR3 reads TGTGCCAGTAAAGGGGGTCTAGGAGTATACGAGCAGTACTTC. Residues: CASKGGLGVYEQYF.

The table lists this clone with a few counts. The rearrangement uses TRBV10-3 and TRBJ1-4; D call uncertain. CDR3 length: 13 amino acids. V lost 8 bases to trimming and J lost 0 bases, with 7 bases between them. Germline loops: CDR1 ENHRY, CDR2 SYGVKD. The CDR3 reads CAIGSTTNEKLFF. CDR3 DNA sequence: TGTGCCATCGGGAGTACAACTAATGAAAAACTGTTTTTT.